This TCR beta chain was sequenced during a study of T cell responses to AZD1222 COVID-19 vaccine. About the study: It was second doses at about 4 or about 12 weeks that were pooled.

Using immunoSEQ multiplex PCR, the repertoire was profiled, and TCRdb retains in-frame clones only, with some absent. The sample carries roughly 120,000 clones, around 90% recorded once. The CDR3 sequence is 15 residues long. The V end was cut by 4 bases, the J end by 8 bases, with 19 bases between. Germline V CDR1 and CDR2: SGHNT, YYREEE (reference sequence). On this clone itself: Its specificity is unknown.

Broader study findings: Repertoires were obtained only post-peak T cell response.

The V call is TRBV5-4, the J call TRBJ2-1, with D possibly TRBD2 on 5 matching bases. Sequenced here: peripheral blood, sampled on day 0 of AZD1222 vaccination. The receptor was derived from an adult in good health. The CDR3, as DNA: TGTGCCAGCAGCCCCAGTGGCAGGCGGGCGGATGAGCAGTTCTTC. As protein: CASSPSGRRADEQFF.